A selection of T cell receptor beta chains follows, all from one sample in a study of CD4+ T cells in melanoma. Profiled with immunoSEQ multiplex PCR; TCRdb holds only in-frame clones, not every one. Of about 140,000 clones listed, roughly 91% are singletons. Receptors originate from a human donor with melanoma. The CDR3 runs from the conserved cysteine through the conserved F or W. The D gene is left open where the match is weak. Expanded clones are given a class, and other clones once, few, many or no size at all.

D	V	J	size	CDR3	DNA
-	TRBV4-1	TRBJ2-3	-	CASSQGTSDTQYF	TGCGCCAGCAGCCAGGGGACGTCAGATACGCAGTATTTT
-	TRBV7-8	TRBJ1-2	-	CASSLGGNQNYGYTF	TGTGCCAGCAGCTTAGGAGGGAACCAGAACTATGGCTACACCTTC
TRBD1	TRBV14	TRBJ2-7	-	CASSSGQGYYEQYF	TGTGCCAGCAGCTCGGGACAGGGATACTACGAGCAGTACTTC
TRBD2	TRBV5-1	TRBJ2-5	-	CASSSGASGGTQYF	TGCGCCAGCAGCTCCGGGGCTAGCGGGGGGACCCAGTACTTC
-	TRBV9	TRBJ2-3	-	CASSVAGVNTDTQYF	TGTGCCAGCAGCGTAGCCGGGGTGAACACAGATACGCAGTATTTT
TRBD1	TRBV18	TRBJ1-4	-	CASSPQRTGNEKLFF	TGTGCCAGCTCACCACAGAGGACAGGGAATGAAAAACTGTTTTTT
TRBD2	TRBV11-3	TRBJ2-2	-	CASSLLSGGLNTGELFF	TGTGCCAGCAGCTTACTTAGCGGGGGGCTTAACACCGGGGAGCTGTTTTTT
-	TRBV11-1	TRBJ1-6	-	CASSLQGRRSPLHF	TGTGCCAGCAGCTTACAGGGTCGGCGGTCACCCCTCCACTTT
-	TRBV4-1	TRBJ1-5	-	CASSSNPQSGQPQHF	TGCGCCAGCAGCTCCAATCCCCAATCGGGACAGCCCCAGCATTTT
-	TRBV6-6	TRBJ2-1	-	CASSRAGEQFF	TGTGCCAGCTCTAGAGCGGGTGAGCAGTTCTTC
-	TRBV19	TRBJ2-1	-	CASTGGYNEQFF	TGTGCCAGTACAGGAGGGTACAATGAGCAGTTCTTC
TRBD2	TRBV15	TRBJ2-1	once	CATSRDKAGGNEQFF	TGTGCCACCAGCAGAGATAAGGCGGGGGGCAATGAGCAGTTCTTC
-	TRBV7-9	TRBJ2-7	-	CASSLVGGYPEQYF	TGTGCCAGCAGCTTAGTTGGAGGGTATCCCGAGCAGTACTTC
-	TRBV14	TRBJ1-5	-	CASSQDLASNPQPQHF	TGTGCCAGCAGCCAAGATCTCGCCTCGAACCCTCAGCCCCAGCATTTT
TRBD2	TRBV7-9	TRBJ2-1	-	CASRSLGGAYNEQFF	TGTGCCAGCAGAAGCCTCGGGGGGGCCTACAATGAGCAGTTCTTC
TRBD2	TRBV5-4	TRBJ2-3	-	CASSLGRGAADTQYF	TGTGCCAGCAGCCTTGGGCGGGGGGCGGCTGATACGCAGTATTTT
-	TRBV7-9	TRBJ2-7	-	CASSFTASYEQYF	TGTGCCAGCAGCTTTACAGCCTCCTACGAGCAGTACTTC
-	TRBV7-8	TRBJ2-4	few	CASSSGRVGLAKNIQYF	TGTGCCAGCAGCTCCGGACGGGTAGGGCTAGCCAAAAACATTCAGTACTTC
-	TRBV19	TRBJ1-1	few	CASSGHREAFGEAFF	TGTGCCAGTAGTGGACACAGGGAGGCGTTCGGCGAAGCTTTCTTT
TRBD1	TRBV7-8	TRBJ1-6	-	CASSPDRGNSPLHF	TGTGCCAGCAGCCCGGACAGGGGCAATTCACCCCTCCACTTT
-	TRBV7-9	TRBJ2-1	-	CASSLALSSYNEQFF	TGTGCCAGCAGCTTAGCGTTGAGCTCCTACAATGAGCAGTTCTTC
-	TRBV7-9	TRBJ1-4	-	CASSSDLGLNEKLFF	TGTGCCAGCAGCTCCGACCTGGGGCTAAATGAAAAACTGTTTTTT
-	TRBV5-1	TRBJ1-5	-	CASSLAGLSNQPQHF	TGCGCCAGCAGCTTGGCCGGCCTTAGCAATCAGCCCCAGCATTTT
-	TRBV6-6	TRBJ1-2	-	CASSGIQGRGGYTF	TGTGCCAGCAGTGGCATTCAGGGCCGAGGTGGCTACACCTTC
TRBD2	TRBV6-1	TRBJ2-1	-	CASSPRTSGENEQFF	TGTGCCAGCAGTCCCCGGACTAGCGGGGAGAATGAGCAGTTCTTC
-	TRBV7-9	TRBJ1-4	-	CASSLFGGANEKLFF	TGTGCCAGCAGCTTATTCGGAGGGGCTAATGAAAAACTGTTTTTT
-	TRBV19	TRBJ2-6	-	CASSFSSGANVLTF	TGTGCCAGTAGTTTCAGCTCTGGGGCCAACGTCCTGACTTTC
-	TRBV9	TRBJ1-4	-	CASSVTGGATANEKLFF	TGTGCCAGCAGCGTAACCGGGGGGGCGACGGCTAATGAAAAACTGTTTTTT
-	TRBV18	TRBJ2-2	-	CASSPIRANTGELFF	TGTGCCAGCTCACCTATCAGGGCGAACACCGGGGAGCTGTTTTTT
-	TRBV10-2	TRBJ2-3	once	CASSLSPDTQYF	TGCGCCAGCAGTCTAAGCCCAGATACGCAGTATTTT
-	TRBV18	TRBJ1-1	once	CASSPPAQGTFVGVNTEAFF	TGTGCCAGCTCACCACCAGCTCAGGGGACCTTTGTTGGAGTGAACACTGAAGCTTTCTTT
-	TRBV5-1	TRBJ1-2	-	CASSLDQGSYTF	TGCGCCAGCAGCTTGGACCAGGGGAGCTACACCTTC
-	TRBV2	TRBJ1-5	-	CASRADSNQPQHF	TGTGCCAGCAGGGCTGACAGTAATCAGCCCCAGCATTTT
-	TRBV9	TRBJ2-1	-	CASSVRGADYNEQFF	TGTGCCAGCAGCGTACGGGGGGCCGACTACAATGAGCAGTTCTTC
TRBD1	TRBV16	TRBJ2-6	-	CASSQGTGFSGANVLTF	TGTGCCAGCAGCCAAGGGACAGGGTTCTCTGGGGCCAACGTCCTGACTTTC
-	TRBV4-1	TRBJ1-5	few	CASSHRPTGGGDQPQHF	TGCGCCAGCAGCCATCGCCCGACTGGGGGGGGAGATCAGCCCCAGCATTTT
-	TRBV11-2	TRBJ2-6	-	CASSLDQQSSGANVLTF	TGTGCCAGCAGCTTAGATCAGCAGAGCTCTGGGGCCAACGTCCTGACTTTC
-	TRBV7-2	TRBJ2-2	once	CASSTGLNTGELFF	TGTGCCAGCAGCACGGGTCTCAACACCGGGGAGCTGTTTTTT
TRBD1	TRBV5-1	TRBJ1-1	-	CASSLRPRGLTEAFF	TGCGCCAGCAGCTTGCGGCCCAGGGGGCTCACTGAAGCTTTCTTT
TRBD1	TRBV2	TRBJ1-1	-	CASKGTENTEAFF	TGTGCCAGCAAAGGGACAGAGAACACTGAAGCTTTCTTT
-	TRBV20-1	TRBJ1-5	few	CSASWQPQHF	TGCAGTGCTAGTTGGCAGCCCCAGCATTTT
-	TRBV7-9	TRBJ1-2	-	CASSFDPYGYTF	TGTGCCAGCAGCTTTGACCCCTATGGCTACACCTTC
TRBD2	TRBV7-8	TRBJ2-7	-	CASTYGGSSSYEQYF	TGTGCCAGCACCTACGGGGGGTCGAGCTCCTACGAGCAGTACTTC
-	TRBV5-4	TRBJ2-5	-	CASSQRSDGQETQYF	TGTGCCAGCAGCCAACGATCGGACGGGCAAGAGACCCAGTACTTC
TRBD1	TRBV11-2	TRBJ1-4	-	CASSLGQGPGFNEKLFF	TGTGCCAGCAGCTTAGGACAGGGCCCGGGCTTTAATGAAAAACTGTTTTTT
TRBD2	TRBV29-1	TRBJ2-3	once	CSATSAGGTDTQYF	TGCAGCGCGACATCGGCGGGGGGCACAGATACGCAGTATTTT
TRBD2	TRBV19	TRBJ2-1	-	CASEPGGVYNEQFF	TGTGCCAGCGAGCCGGGGGGGGTATACAATGAGCAGTTCTTC
-	TRBV11-2	TRBJ1-1	-	CASSLWDGNTEAFF	TGTGCCAGCAGCCTATGGGACGGTAACACTGAAGCTTTCTTT
TRBD2	TRBV6-4	TRBJ2-7	-	CASSDSRASGGSFEQYF	TGTGCCAGCAGTGACTCCCGAGCCAGCGGGGGATCATTCGAGCAGTACTTC
TRBD2	TRBV9	TRBJ2-1	-	CASSATSGGREQFF	TGTGCCAGCAGCGCCACTAGCGGGGGAAGGGAGCAGTTCTTC